Sequencing of this TCR beta chain was carried out in a study of early T cells in non-severe SARS-CoV-2 infection. At the level of the study: Sequencing was performed on bulk RNA from unsorted whole blood, leaving chains unpaired. Study-level results: VDJdb matching skewed toward anti-spike CD8 responses, missing private and CD4 specificities.

At least ten counts were recorded for this clonotype. What it binds is not known. TCRdb redid the calling of the 5' RACE reads with MiXCR, one entry per CDR3 protein. This sample carries around 62,000 distinct CDR3 sequences, 4% to 5.5% of them seen once, and the ten largest clones take 4.9%. The ends were cut back, 6 bases at V and 6 bases at J, with 9 bases in the middle. This CDR3 has 12 amino acids. Germline CDR1 MNHEY, CDR2 SVGEGT. V is TRBV6-2 or TRBV6-3 and J is TRBJ1-5; D is unclear. What was sequenced was whole blood. The clonotype was recovered from an adult who was a healthcare worker with PCR-confirmed SARS-CoV-2 infection or an uninfected control (not recorded which). The CDR3 is CASRRVTQPQHF. In DNA, the CDR3 is TGTGCCAGCAGACGAGTCACTCAGCCCCAGCATTTT.